One sample yielded the 32 T cell receptor beta chains listed below, sequenced in a study of OX40 agonist ivuxolimab in advanced cancers. Clones were sequenced by immunoSEQ multiplex PCR, and TCRdb holds only the in-frame ones, with some missing. The sample records 33,000 or so clones, around 87% being singletons. Sequencing was performed on CD4+ or CD8+ T cells sorted from blood, taken in a trial of the OX40 agonist ivuxolimab. These receptors all stem from an adult with an advanced solid tumor such as melanoma, head and neck, liver or kidney cancer.

The chain couples TRBV13 to TRBJ1-5; tentative D call: TRBD1 (5 bases). CDR1 is PRHDT, CDR2 FYEKMQ, per germline (reference sequence). The CDR3 length is 14 residues. V was clipped by 5 bases and J by 4 bases, with 12 bases between them. The CDR3 nucleotides read TGTGCCAGCAGCCCTCCCGGGGCGAATCAGCCCCAGCATTTT. Translated, it gives CASSPPGANQPQHF.

This clone is medium-sized in the sample. V gene TRBV15 combines with J gene TRBJ1-5; D remains ambiguous. Germline assignment: CDR1 LNHNV and CDR2 YYDKDF (reference sequence). The CDR3 loop spans 13 amino acids. V lost 5 bases and J lost 6, with 11 bases in between. The CDR3 sequence: CATSSEARQPQHF. The CDR3 DNA follows: TGTGCCACCAGCTCAGAGGCGCGTCAGCCCCAGCATTTT.

The rearrangement joins TRBV23-1 to TRBJ1-3; D is unresolved. TRBV23-1 is placed among ORFs of uncertain function. Trimming took 0 bases from V and 4 from J, leaving 13 bases between them. The CDR3 contains 16 residues. CDR3 in DNA: TGCGCCAGCAGTCAATCTAGGCAGGCCCCCGGAAACACCATATATTTT. Translation: CASSQSRQAPGNTIYF.

The chain recombines TRBV7-2 with TRBJ1-2; 7 bases are a match to TRBD1. V was clipped by 5 bases and J by 7 bases; unmatched bases: 7. Germline assignment: CDR1 SGHTA and CDR2 FQGNSA. CDR3 length: 13 residues. Here the CDR3 reads CASSRDRGGGYTF. DNA of the CDR3: TGTGCCAGCAGCAGGGACAGAGGCGGTGGCTACACCTTC.

This chain links TRBV5-6 with TRBJ2-7; the D gene is possibly TRBD1 (6 bases). There are 15 residues in the CDR3. Germline CDR1 SGHDT, CDR2 YYEEEE. V was shortened by 6 bases and J by 3 bases, with 19 bases between the two germline ends. The CDR3 sequence is CASNLFGQNLYEQYF. In DNA form, the CDR3 reads TGTGCCAGCAACCTCTTCGGACAGAACCTCTACGAGCAGTACTTC.

This clone is a singleton in its sample. V gene TRBV5-5 combines with J gene TRBJ2-5; no firm D call. Germline V CDR1 and CDR2: SGHKS, YYEKEE (reference sequence). This CDR3 comprises 13 residues. V was pared by 0 bases and J by 5 bases, with 8 bases between. CDR3 sequence reads: CASSLAMWETQYF. CDR3 bases: TGTGCCAGCAGCTTGGCTATGTGGGAGACCCAGTACTTC.

The chain links TRBV4-2 to TRBJ1-5, with D perhaps TRBD1 (6 bases). This CDR3 is 16 amino acids long. V lost 3 bases, J lost 3 bases, and 15 bases lay in between. Germline V gene lookup returns CDR1 LGHNA and CDR2 YNFKEQ. DNA for the CDR3: TGTGCCAGCAGCCAGAGAGGTCACAGGGACAATCAGCCCCAGCATTTT. Translation: CASSQRGHRDNQPQHF.

This chain joins TRBV7-2 and TRBJ1-6, with D maybe TRBD1 (5 bases). Trimming cost V 5 bases and J 5 bases, with 13 bases left between them. Looked up from germline, CDR1 is SGHTA and CDR2 is FQGNSA. The CDR3 is 15 residues long. CDR3 DNA: TGTGCCAGCAGCCGCGTGAGCAGGGATAATTCACCCCTCCACTTT. Its translation is CASSRVSRDNSPLHF.

CDR3: CASKWGGAGNEQYF. The DNA for the CDR3 is TGTGCCAGCAAATGGGGGGGTGCAGGAAACGAGCAGTACTTC. This sequence joins TRBV6-5 and TRBJ2-7; 7 bases agree with TRBD2. This CDR3 has 14 residues. V shed 7 bases and J 5 bases; nucleotides not matched to a gene: 11. Germline CDR1 and CDR2: MNHEY and SVGAGI.

The chain combines TRBV5-4 with TRBJ2-7; the match to TRBD2 covers 8 bases. Germline V gene data show CDR1 as SGHNT and CDR2 as YYREEE (reference sequence). The CDR3 has 13 residues. Trimming cost V 2 bases and J 6 bases; bases outside gene matches: 4. The CDR3 loop is CASSFWAGGEQYF. CDR3 coding DNA: TGTGCCAGCAGCTTTTGGGCGGGAGGCGAGCAGTACTTC.

The rearrangement links TRBV29-1 to TRBJ1-3; D gene uncertain. Trimming took 6 bases from V and 3 from J, leaving 12 bases between them. Germline V CDR1 and CDR2: SQVTM, ANQGSEA. This CDR3 contains 13 residues. The CDR3: CSVAYSGGNTIYF. CDR3 DNA: TGCAGCGTAGCCTACAGTGGTGGAAACACCATATATTTT.

The chain has TRBV6-1 and TRBJ2-5; 7 bases are shared with TRBD1. Germline V gene data show CDR1 as MNHNS and CDR2 as SASEGT. Trimming took 11 bases from V and 2 from J; bases not matched to a gene: 8. The CDR3 has 13 residues. The CDR3 sequence is CAVSGTEQETQYF. The CDR3 DNA follows: TGTGCCGTTTCCGGGACAGAGCAAGAGACCCAGTACTTC.

CDR3 loop: CASSPGRTHEQYF. CDR3 DNA: TGTGCCAGCTCACCTGGTCGGACTCACGAGCAGTACTTC. This rearrangement joins TRBV18 to TRBJ2-7; D is perhaps TRBD2 (5 bases). Germline lookup yields CDR1 KGHSH and CDR2 LQKENI. Trimming shortened V by 3 bases and J by 5 bases, and 11 bases separated the two germline ends. The CDR3 consists of 13 residues. Filled out from reference TRBV18 and TRBJ2-7, the complete variable domain reads NAGVMQNPRHLVRRRGQEARLRCSPMKGHSHVYWYRQLPEEGLKFMVYLQKENIIDESGMPKERFSAEFPKEGPSILRIQQVVRGDSAAYFCASSPGRTHEQYFGPGTRLTVT.

The gene calls are TRBV2 and TRBJ1-6; D is ambiguous. The CDR3 has 15 amino acids. Trimming removed 2 bases at V and 7 bases at J, with 12 bases between. Germline CDR1 reads SNHLY; CDR2 reads FYNNEI. The CDR3 DNA reads as TGTGCCAGCAGTGAATTGGTCAGTGGAAATTCACCCCTCCACTTT. Translation: CASSELVSGNSPLHF. The entire variable domain, with the rest obtained from reference TRBV2 and TRBJ1-6, is as follows: EPEVTQTPSHQVTQMGQEVILRCVPISNHLYFYWYRQILGQKVEFLVSFYNNEISEKSEIFDDQFSVERPDGSNFTLKIRSTKLEDSAMYFCASSELVSGNSPLHFGNGTRLTVT.

The rearrangement links TRBV5-6 to TRBJ1-5; D is unclear. Trimming left V 4 bases short and J 0 bases short, with 17 bases between. Per germline, CDR1 SGHDT and CDR2 YYEEEE. The CDR3 runs 17 residues. The CDR3 nucleotides are TGTGCCAGCAGCCGCCGGGATCGAGGTTTTAGCAATCAGCCCCAGCATTTT. It specifies CASSRRDRGFSNQPQHF.

The DNA of the CDR3 is TGCGCCAGCAGCTTGGTCTTAGCGGGAAACTACGAGCAGTACTTC. Its protein is CASSLVLAGNYEQYF. The chain uses TRBV5-1 and TRBJ2-7; TRBD2 matches at 8 bases. The J segment lost 3 bases and the V segment lost 0 bases, leaving 5 bases of the junction unmatched. CDR3 size: 15 residues. The germline gives CDR1 SGHRS, CDR2 YFSETQ.

The rearrangement uses TRBV19 and TRBJ2-1; 8 bases agree with TRBD2. The CDR3 length is 15 residues. V lost 10 bases, J lost 4 bases, and 12 bases stayed unmatched. Germline loops: CDR1 LNHDA, CDR2 SQIVND (reference sequence). CDR3 coding DNA: TGTGCCACTAGGACTAGCTGGATGTTATACAATGAGCAGTTCTTC. It is translated as CATRTSWMLYNEQFF.

This sequence joins TRBV18 and TRBJ2-2; D is tentatively TRBD1 or TRBD2 (5 bases each). Looked up from germline, CDR1 is KGHSH and CDR2 is LQKENI. Trimming cost V 3 bases and J 4 bases, with 15 bases left between them. This CDR3 comprises 16 residues. The CDR3 nucleotides are TGTGCCAGCTCACCGACCCTAGGGACGGGCACCGGGGAGCTGTTTTTT. As protein: CASSPTLGTGTGELFF.

This chain joins TRBV28 and TRBJ1-2; possibly TRBD1 for D (5 bases). The germline V gene encodes CDR1 MDHEN and CDR2 SYDVKM. Trimming shortened V by 6 bases and J by 5 bases, and 13 bases separated the two germline ends. The length of the CDR3 is 13 residues. CDR3 sequence (DNA): TGTGCCAGCAGGACTGGGACGGATTATGGCTACACCTTC. Translation gives CASRTGTDYGYTF.

This rearrangement joins TRBV7-2 to TRBJ2-5; a possible D gene is TRBD2 (5 bases). The CDR3 extends over 14 amino acids. Looked up from germline, CDR1 is SGHTA and CDR2 is FQGNSA. Trimming cost V 2 bases and J 0 bases, with 7 bases left between them. DNA for the CDR3: TGTGCCAGCAGCTTAACCGGGAACCAAGAGACCCAGTACTTC. Residues: CASSLTGNQETQYF.

V and J are TRBV19 and TRBJ2-7; the D is unclear. The CDR3 consists of 12 residues. Trimming removed 1 base from V and 2 bases from J, with 3 bases in between. Germline-derived CDR1 and CDR2 are LNHDA and SQIVND (reference sequence). The CDR3 spells CASSIGTYEQYF. DNA for the CDR3: TGTGCCAGTAGTATAGGAACCTACGAGCAGTACTTC.

The CDR3 here is CASSHQGLYNEQFF. The CDR3 DNA reads as TGTGCCAGCAGCCATCAGGGGCTCTACAATGAGCAGTTCTTC. This chain connects TRBV5-4 to TRBJ2-1; D possibly corresponds to TRBD1 (6 bases). CDR3 length: 14 amino acids. V lost 4 bases and J lost 3, with 11 bases in between. Per germline, CDR1 SGHNT and CDR2 YYREEE (reference sequence).

This rearrangement joins TRBV7-9 to TRBJ2-2; D not certain. Germline CDR1 reads SEHNR; CDR2 reads FQNEAQ (reference sequence). The CDR3 is made up of 14 amino acids. The V end was cut by 2 bases, the J end by 4 bases, with 8 bases between. CDR3 nucleotide sequence: TGTGCCAGCAGCTTACGAGAAGGCACCGGGGAGCTGTTTTTT. Residues: CASSLREGTGELFF.

V is TRBV5-8 and J is TRBJ2-1, with TRBD2 identical over 9 bases. The V and J ends lost 5 bases and 4 bases, in that order; junction bases with no gene match: 16. This CDR3 region has 18 residues. The germline gives CDR1 SGHTS, CDR2 YDEGEE. CDR3 sequence (DNA): TGTGCCAGCAGACGACTAGCGGAGCGGGGGCGACTTTACAATGAGCAGTTCTTC. It is translated as CASRRLAERGRLYNEQFF.

This clone was observed a few times. The CDR3 DNA sequence: TGTGCCAGCACCCCAAGCTACACCGGGGAGCTGTTTTTT. This translates into CASTPSYTGELFF. The chain joins TRBV6-6 to TRBJ2-2; D is uncertain. The germline V gene encodes CDR1 MNHNY and CDR2 SVGAGI (reference sequence). V was clipped by 7 bases and J by 3 bases, with 9 bases between them. The CDR3 sequence is 13 residues long.

The rearrangement joins TRBV9 to TRBJ2-1; no definite D call. CDR3 length: 16 residues. Germline CDR1 SGDLS, CDR2 YYNGEE. Trimming stripped 5 bases from V and 1 base from J, with 16 bases between. CDR3 bases: TGTGCCAGCAGGGACCTGGGGAAAGGTTCCTACAATGAGCAGTTCTTC. Protein: CASRDLGKGSYNEQFF. The whole variable domain, filled in from reference TRBV9 and TRBJ2-1, reads DSGVTQTPKHLITATGQRVTLRCSPRSGDLSVYWYQQSLDQGLQFLIQYYNGEERAKGNILERFSAQQFPDLHSELNLSSLELGDSALYFCASRDLGKGSYNEQFFGPGTRLTVL.

The V gene is TRBV7-2, the J gene TRBJ1-2; the D is unclear. The germline V and J ends were trimmed by 0 bases and 2 bases, with 7 bases remaining between them. The germline V gene has CDR1 SGHTA and CDR2 FQGNSA. The CDR3 contains 14 residues. CDR3 sequence reads: CASSLALGNYGYTF. In DNA form, the CDR3 reads TGTGCCAGCAGCTTAGCTCTGGGAAACTATGGCTACACCTTC.

The rearrangement uses TRBV6-4 and TRBJ2-7; 11 positions match TRBD1. The CDR3 runs 15 residues. Germline V gene data show CDR1 as MRHNA and CDR2 as SNTAGT. J gave up 6 bases and V 4 bases, and 8 bases lay outside the gene matches. The CDR3 bases are TGTGCCAGCAGTGCCCAACCGGGACAGGGGGTCGAGCAGTACTTC. Protein product: CASSAQPGQGVEQYF.

V usage is TRBV5-4 and J usage is TRBJ2-5; D unclear. The germline gives CDR1 SGHNT, CDR2 YYREEE (reference sequence). This CDR3 spans 13 amino acids. V shed 3 bases and J shed 0 bases, with 6 bases lying between them. The CDR3: CASSSNNQETQYF. The CDR3 DNA reads as TGTGCCAGCAGCTCGAACAACCAAGAGACCCAGTACTTC.

The chain employs TRBV27 and TRBJ2-6; no firm D call. V was clipped by 5 bases and J by 4 bases, with 15 bases between them. Germline V CDR1 and CDR2: MNHEY, SMNVEV (reference sequence). This CDR3 comprises 16 residues. CDR3 region: CASSRSTLSGANVLTF. The CDR3 DNA is TGTGCCAGCAGTCGATCGACATTATCGGGGGCCAACGTCCTGACTTTC.

V gene TRBV4-1 combines with J gene TRBJ2-7; 12 bases are shared with TRBD2. Germline trimming cut 4 bases from V and 3 bases from J; bases unmatched to any gene: 13. Germline CDR1 reads MGHRA; CDR2 reads YSYEKL. CDR3 length: 18 amino acids. The chain's CDR3 is CASSRRGLAGGPGYEQYF. As DNA, the CDR3 is TGCGCCAGCAGCCGCCGAGGGCTAGCGGGAGGGCCCGGCTACGAGCAGTACTTC.

The chain uses TRBV2 and TRBJ2-1, with 8 bases that match TRBD2. The CDR3 totals 15 residues. Germline loops: CDR1 SNHLY, CDR2 FYNNEI. The V and J ends lost 8 bases and 8 bases, in that order; junction bases with no gene match: 14. CDR3 region: CASGPLLAVKDEQFF. As DNA, the CDR3 is TGTGCCAGCGGCCCTCTACTAGCGGTTAAGGATGAGCAGTTCTTC.